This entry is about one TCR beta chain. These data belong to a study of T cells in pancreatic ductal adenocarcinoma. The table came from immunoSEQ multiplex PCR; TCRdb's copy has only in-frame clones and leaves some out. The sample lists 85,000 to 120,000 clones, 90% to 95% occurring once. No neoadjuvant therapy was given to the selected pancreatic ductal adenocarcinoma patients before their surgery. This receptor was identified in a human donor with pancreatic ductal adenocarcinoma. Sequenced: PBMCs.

CDR3 sequence: CASSVRQGYGELFF. CDR3 nucleotides: TGTGCCAGCAGCGTACGACAGGGATACGGGGAGCTGTTTTTT. The chain employs TRBV7-3 and TRBJ2-2; 7 nucleotides line up with TRBD1. CDR1 is SGHTA, CDR2 FQGTGA, per germline. CDR3 size: 14 residues. Unmatched junction bases numbered 7, after V lost 5 bases and J lost 7 bases.